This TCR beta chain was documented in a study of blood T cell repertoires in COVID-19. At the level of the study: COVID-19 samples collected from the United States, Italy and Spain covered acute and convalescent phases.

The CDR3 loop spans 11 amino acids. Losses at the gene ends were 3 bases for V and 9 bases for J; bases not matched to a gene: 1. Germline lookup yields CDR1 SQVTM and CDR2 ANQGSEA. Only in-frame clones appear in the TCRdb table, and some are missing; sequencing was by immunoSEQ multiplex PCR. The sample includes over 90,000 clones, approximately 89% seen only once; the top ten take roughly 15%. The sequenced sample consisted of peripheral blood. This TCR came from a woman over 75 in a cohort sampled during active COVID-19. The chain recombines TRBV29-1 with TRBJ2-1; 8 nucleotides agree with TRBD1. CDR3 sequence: CSVEGTGEQFF. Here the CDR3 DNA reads TGCAGCGTTGAGGGGACAGGTGAGCAGTTCTTC.